Listed below are T cell receptor beta chains from one sample, sequenced in a study of human T cells and chemical hapten exposure. TCRdb ran MiXCR on the RACE reads and lists one entry per CDR3 protein. This table has some 300,000 distinct CDR3 sequences, approximately 5.8% appearing once. Specimen: whole blood, collected in connection with sensitization to the hapten diphenylcyclopropenone (DPC). Receptors originate from a woman in her late teens or twenties with alopecia areata. Some clones in this sample may be carry-over from other donors' samples. Each CDR3 is given with its conserved first and last residue. A D gene is named only where the DNA matches it firmly. For some rows the clone size is stated as once, few or many, or as a class when expanded; others skip it.

CDR3 DNA: TGCAGTGCTGGAGGGACACCCAGAATGGATACGCAGTATTTT; CDR3 protein: CSAGGTPRMDTQYF; clone size: few; D gene: -; V gene: TRBV20-1; J gene: TRBJ2-3
CDR3 DNA: TGTGCCAGCAGAGCGGGACAGGGTTATGGCTACACCTTC; CDR3 protein: CASRAGQGYGYTF; clone size: many; D gene: TRBD1; V gene: TRBV2; J gene: TRBJ1-2
CDR3 DNA: TGTGCCAGCAGGGGGACAGGGCGCACAGATACGCAGTATTTT; CDR3 protein: CASRGTGRTDTQYF; clone size: few; D gene: TRBD1; V gene: TRBV6-6; J gene: TRBJ2-3
CDR3 DNA: TGTGCCAGCACCCCGTGGGGGACAGGGATTCTCCCTGGGGCCAACGTCCTGACTTTC; CDR3 protein: CASTPWGTGILPGANVLTF; clone size: few; D gene: TRBD1; V gene: TRBV7-2; J gene: TRBJ2-6
CDR3 DNA: TGCAGCGTTAAAAAGAAGACAGGCCCCCAGCATTTT; CDR3 protein: CSVKKKTGPQHF; clone size: -; D gene: -; V gene: TRBV29-1; J gene: TRBJ1-5
CDR3 DNA: TGTGCCAGCAGCCAGCGGCAGTTCGGTGCAACTAATGAAAAACTGTTTTTT; CDR3 protein: CASSQRQFGATNEKLFF; clone size: few; D gene: -; V gene: TRBV3-1; J gene: TRBJ1-4
CDR3 DNA: TGTGCCAGCAGTTTCACTTCATCGGCCAAAAACATTCAGTACTTC; CDR3 protein: CASSFTSSAKNIQYF; clone size: many; D gene: -; V gene: TRBV28; J gene: TRBJ2-4
CDR3 DNA: TGTGCCAGCAGTTCGCTTGGGGCAGGGGACACCGGGGAGCTGTTTTTT; CDR3 protein: CASSSLGAGDTGELFF; clone size: -; D gene: -; V gene: TRBV6-6; J gene: TRBJ2-2
CDR3 DNA: TGTGCCAGCAATATAGCAGATACGCAGTATTTT; CDR3 protein: CASNIADTQYF; clone size: few; D gene: -; V gene: TRBV2; J gene: TRBJ2-3
CDR3 DNA: TGTGCCAGCAGCTTAGGAGGCTTGCTATCACCCCTCCACTTT; CDR3 protein: CASSLGGLLSPLHF; clone size: many; D gene: -; V gene: TRBV7-2; J gene: TRBJ1-6
CDR3 DNA: TGCAGCGTTGGAAAGGGGGACAGAGGGAAAGCTTTCTTT; CDR3 protein: CSVGKGDRGKAFF; clone size: many; D gene: TRBD1; V gene: TRBV29-1; J gene: TRBJ1-1
CDR3 DNA: TGTGCCAGCAGTTACACCAGCAGGAGCAGCACAGATACGCAGTATTTT; CDR3 protein: CASSYTSRSSTDTQYF; clone size: few; D gene: -; V gene: TRBV12-3/TRBV12-4; J gene: TRBJ2-3
CDR3 DNA: TGTGCCAGCTCACCGACAGAGCGGGGGGTCTACGAGCAGTACTTC; CDR3 protein: CASSPTERGVYEQYF; clone size: -; D gene: TRBD2; V gene: TRBV18; J gene: TRBJ2-7
CDR3 DNA: TGTGCCAGCAGCCAAGCTGACAGGGTGAGTCAGCCCCAGCATTTT; CDR3 protein: CASSQADRVSQPQHF; clone size: many; D gene: TRBD1; V gene: TRBV4-2; J gene: TRBJ1-5